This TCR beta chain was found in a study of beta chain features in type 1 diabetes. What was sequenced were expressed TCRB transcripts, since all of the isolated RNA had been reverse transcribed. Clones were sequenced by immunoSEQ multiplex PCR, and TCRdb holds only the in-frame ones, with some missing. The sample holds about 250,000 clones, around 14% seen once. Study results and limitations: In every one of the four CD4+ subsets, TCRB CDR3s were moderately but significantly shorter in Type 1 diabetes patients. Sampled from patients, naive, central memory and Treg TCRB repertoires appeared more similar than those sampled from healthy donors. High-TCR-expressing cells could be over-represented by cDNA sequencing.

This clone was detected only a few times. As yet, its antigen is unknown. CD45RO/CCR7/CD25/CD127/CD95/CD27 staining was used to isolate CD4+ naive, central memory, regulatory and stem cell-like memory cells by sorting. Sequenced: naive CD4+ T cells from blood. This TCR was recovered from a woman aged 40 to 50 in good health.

This CDR3 is CASRTGLNPLTATDTQYF. The CDR3, as DNA: TGTGCCAGTAGGACAGGGCTGAATCCCCTGACAGCGACAGATACGCAGTATTTT. The rearrangement uses TRBV19 and TRBJ2-3; 7 bases match TRBD1. Unmatched junction bases numbered 18, after V lost 6 bases and J lost 3 bases. Germline assignment: CDR1 LNHDA and CDR2 SQIVND (reference sequence). The CDR3 has 18 residues.